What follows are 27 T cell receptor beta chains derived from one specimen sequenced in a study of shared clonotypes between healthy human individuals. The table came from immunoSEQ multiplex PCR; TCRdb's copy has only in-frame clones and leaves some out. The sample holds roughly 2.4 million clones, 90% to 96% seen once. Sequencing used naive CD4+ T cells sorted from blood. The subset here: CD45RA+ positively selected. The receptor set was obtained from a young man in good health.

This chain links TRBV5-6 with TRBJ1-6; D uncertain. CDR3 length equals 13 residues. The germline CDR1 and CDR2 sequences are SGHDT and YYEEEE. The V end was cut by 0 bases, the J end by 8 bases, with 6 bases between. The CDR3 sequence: CASSLEWDSPLHF. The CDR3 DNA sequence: TGTGCCAGCAGCTTGGAGTGGGATTCACCCCTCCACTTT.

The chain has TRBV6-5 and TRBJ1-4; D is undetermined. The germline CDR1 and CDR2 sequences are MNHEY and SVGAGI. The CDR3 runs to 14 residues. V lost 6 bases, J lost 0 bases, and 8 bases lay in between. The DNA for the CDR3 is TGTGCCAGCAGCTCTACATCAACTAATGAAAAACTGTTTTTT. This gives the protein CASSSTSTNEKLFF.

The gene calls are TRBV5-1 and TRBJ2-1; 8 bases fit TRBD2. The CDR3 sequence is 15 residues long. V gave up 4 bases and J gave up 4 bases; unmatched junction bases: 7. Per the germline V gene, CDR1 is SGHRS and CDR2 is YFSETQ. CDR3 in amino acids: CASSRVAGNYNEQFF. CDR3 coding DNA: TGCGCCAGCAGCCGGGTAGCGGGAAATTACAATGAGCAGTTCTTC.

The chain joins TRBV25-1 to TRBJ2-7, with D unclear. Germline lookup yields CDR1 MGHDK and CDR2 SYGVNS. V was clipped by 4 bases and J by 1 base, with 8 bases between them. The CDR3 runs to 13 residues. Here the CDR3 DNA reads TGTGCCAGCAGTGTGGGTCTTTCCTACGAGCAGTACTTC. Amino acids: CASSVGLSYEQYF.

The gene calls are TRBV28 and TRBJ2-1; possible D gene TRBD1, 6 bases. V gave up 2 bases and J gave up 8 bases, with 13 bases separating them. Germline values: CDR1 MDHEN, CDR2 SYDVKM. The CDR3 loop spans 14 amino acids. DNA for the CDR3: TGTGCCAGCAGTTTAACCCCCCACAGGGATGAGCAGTTCTTC. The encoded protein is CASSLTPHRDEQFF.

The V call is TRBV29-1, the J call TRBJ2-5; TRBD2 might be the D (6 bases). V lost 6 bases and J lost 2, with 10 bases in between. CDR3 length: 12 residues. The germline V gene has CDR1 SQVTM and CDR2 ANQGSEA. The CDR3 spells CSVGGVQETQYF. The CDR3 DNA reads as TGCAGCGTAGGAGGGGTACAAGAGACCCAGTACTTC.

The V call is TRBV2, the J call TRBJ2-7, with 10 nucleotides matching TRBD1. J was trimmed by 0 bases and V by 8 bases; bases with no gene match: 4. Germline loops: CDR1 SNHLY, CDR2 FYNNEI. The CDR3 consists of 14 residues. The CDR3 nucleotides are TGTGCCAGCCACCGGGACAGGGGCTCCTACGAGCAGTACTTC. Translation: CASHRDRGSYEQYF.

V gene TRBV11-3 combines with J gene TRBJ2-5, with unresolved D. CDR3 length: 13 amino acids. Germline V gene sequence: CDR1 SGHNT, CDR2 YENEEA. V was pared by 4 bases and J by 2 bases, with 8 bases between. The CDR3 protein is CASSSFAQETQYF. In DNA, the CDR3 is TGTGCCAGCAGCTCCTTCGCACAAGAGACCCAGTACTTC.

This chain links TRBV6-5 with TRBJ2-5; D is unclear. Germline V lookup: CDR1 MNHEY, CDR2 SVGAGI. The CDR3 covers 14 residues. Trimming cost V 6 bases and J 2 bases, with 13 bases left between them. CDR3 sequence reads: CASSKPGVQETQYF. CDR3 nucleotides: TGTGCCAGCAGCAAGCCCGGTGTTCAAGAGACCCAGTACTTC.

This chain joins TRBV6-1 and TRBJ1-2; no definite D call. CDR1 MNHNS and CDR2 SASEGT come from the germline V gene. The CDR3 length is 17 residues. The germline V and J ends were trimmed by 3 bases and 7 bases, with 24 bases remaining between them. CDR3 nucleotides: TGTGCCAGCAGTGATCAATTCGGACCGGGGAATGAGGTTGGCTACACCTTC. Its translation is CASSDQFGPGNEVGYTF.

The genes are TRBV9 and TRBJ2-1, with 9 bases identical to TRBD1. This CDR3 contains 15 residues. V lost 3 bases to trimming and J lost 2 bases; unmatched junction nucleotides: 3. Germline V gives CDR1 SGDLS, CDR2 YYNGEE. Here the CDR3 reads CASSEGQGPYNEQFF. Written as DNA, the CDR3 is TGTGCCAGCAGCGAAGGACAGGGGCCCTACAATGAGCAGTTCTTC.

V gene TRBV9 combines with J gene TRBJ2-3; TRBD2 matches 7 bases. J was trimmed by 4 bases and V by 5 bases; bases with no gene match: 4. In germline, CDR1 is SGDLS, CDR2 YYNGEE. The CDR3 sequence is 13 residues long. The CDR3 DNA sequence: TGTGCCAGCAGAGCGGGAACTGCAGATACGCAGTATTTT. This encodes CASRAGTADTQYF.

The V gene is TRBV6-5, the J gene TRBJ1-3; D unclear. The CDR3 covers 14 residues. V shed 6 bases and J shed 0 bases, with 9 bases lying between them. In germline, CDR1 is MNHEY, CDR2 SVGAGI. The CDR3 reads CASSPTDSGNTIYF. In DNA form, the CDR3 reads TGTGCCAGCAGCCCTACGGACTCTGGAAACACCATATATTTT.

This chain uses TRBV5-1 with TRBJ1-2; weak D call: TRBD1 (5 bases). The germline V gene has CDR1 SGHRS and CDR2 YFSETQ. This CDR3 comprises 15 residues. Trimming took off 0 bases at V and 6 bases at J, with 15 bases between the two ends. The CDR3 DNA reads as TGCGCCAGCAGCTTGGAAAGGGTCGGGACGGATGGCTACACCTTC. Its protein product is CASSLERVGTDGYTF.

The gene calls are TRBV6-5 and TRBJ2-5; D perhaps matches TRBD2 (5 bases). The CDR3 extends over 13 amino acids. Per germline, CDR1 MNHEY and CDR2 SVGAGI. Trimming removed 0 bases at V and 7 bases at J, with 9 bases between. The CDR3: CASSYSGGGTQYF. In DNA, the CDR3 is TGTGCCAGCAGTTACTCGGGTGGAGGGACCCAGTACTTC.

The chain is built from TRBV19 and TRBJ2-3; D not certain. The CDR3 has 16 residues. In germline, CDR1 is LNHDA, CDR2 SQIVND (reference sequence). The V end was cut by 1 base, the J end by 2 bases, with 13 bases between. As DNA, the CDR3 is TGTGCCAGTAGTATAGGCGCAGGACCTAACACAGATACGCAGTATTTT. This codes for CASSIGAGPNTDTQYF.

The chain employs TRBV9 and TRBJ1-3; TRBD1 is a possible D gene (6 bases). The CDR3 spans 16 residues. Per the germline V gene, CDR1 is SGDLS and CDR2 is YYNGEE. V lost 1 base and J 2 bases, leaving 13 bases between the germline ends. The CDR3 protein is CASSVRGGEAGNTIYF. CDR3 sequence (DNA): TGTGCCAGCAGCGTAAGAGGGGGAGAGGCTGGAAACACCATATATTTT.

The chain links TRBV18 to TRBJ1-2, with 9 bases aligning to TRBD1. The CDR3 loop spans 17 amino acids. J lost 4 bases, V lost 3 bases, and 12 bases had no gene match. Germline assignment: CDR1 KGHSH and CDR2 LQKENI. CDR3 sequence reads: CASSPPLTGTGSYGYTF. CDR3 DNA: TGTGCCAGCTCACCGCCTCTGACCGGGACAGGGAGCTATGGCTACACCTTC. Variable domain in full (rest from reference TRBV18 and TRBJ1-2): NAGVMQNPRHLVRRRGQEARLRCSPMKGHSHVYWYRQLPEEGLKFMVYLQKENIIDESGMPKERFSAEFPKEGPSILRIQQVVRGDSAAYFCASSPPLTGTGSYGYTFGSGTRLTVV.

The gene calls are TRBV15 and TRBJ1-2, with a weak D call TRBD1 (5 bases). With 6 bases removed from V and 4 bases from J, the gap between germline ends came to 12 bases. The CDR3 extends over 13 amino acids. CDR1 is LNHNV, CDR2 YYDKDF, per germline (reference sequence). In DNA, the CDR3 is TGTGCCACCAGTCCTCGGGGGACCTATGGCTACACCTTC. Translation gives CATSPRGTYGYTF.

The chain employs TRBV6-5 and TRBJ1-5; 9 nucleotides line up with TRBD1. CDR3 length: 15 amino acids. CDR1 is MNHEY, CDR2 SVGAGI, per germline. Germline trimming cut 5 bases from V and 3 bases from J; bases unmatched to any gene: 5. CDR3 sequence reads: CASSRTGGPNQPQHF. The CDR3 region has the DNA TGTGCCAGCAGTCGAACAGGGGGCCCCAATCAGCCCCAGCATTTT.

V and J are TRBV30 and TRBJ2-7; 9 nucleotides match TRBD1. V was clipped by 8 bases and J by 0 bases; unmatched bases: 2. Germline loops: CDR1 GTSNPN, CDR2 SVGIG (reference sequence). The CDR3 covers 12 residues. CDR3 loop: CAGTGSSYEQYF. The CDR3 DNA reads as TGTGCCGGGACAGGGAGCTCCTACGAGCAGTACTTC.

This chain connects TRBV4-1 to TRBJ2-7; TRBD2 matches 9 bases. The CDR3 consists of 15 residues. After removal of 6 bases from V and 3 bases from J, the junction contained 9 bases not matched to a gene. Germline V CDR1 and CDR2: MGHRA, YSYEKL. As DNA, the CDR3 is TGCGCCAGCAGTGACCCGAGGACTAGCGTCTACGAGCAGTACTTC. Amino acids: CASSDPRTSVYEQYF.

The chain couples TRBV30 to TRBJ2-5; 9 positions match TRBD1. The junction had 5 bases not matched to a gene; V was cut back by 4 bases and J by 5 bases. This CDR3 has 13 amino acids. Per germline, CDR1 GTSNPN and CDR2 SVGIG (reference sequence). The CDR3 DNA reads TGTGCCTGGAACAGGGGGCTTTTGGAGACCCAGTACTTC. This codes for CAWNRGLLETQYF. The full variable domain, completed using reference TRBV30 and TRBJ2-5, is SQTIHQWPATLVQPVGSPLSLECTVEGTSNPNLYWYRQAAGRGLQLLFYSVGIGQISSEVPQNLSASRPQDRQFILSSKKLLLSDSGFYLCAWNRGLLETQYFGPGTRLLVL.

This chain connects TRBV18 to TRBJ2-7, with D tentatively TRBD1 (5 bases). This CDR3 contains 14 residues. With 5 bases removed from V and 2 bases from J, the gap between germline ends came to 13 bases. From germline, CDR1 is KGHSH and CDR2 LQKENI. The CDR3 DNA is TGTGCCAGCTCAGTAACAGGCGTTACCTACGAGCAGTACTTC. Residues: CASSVTGVTYEQYF.

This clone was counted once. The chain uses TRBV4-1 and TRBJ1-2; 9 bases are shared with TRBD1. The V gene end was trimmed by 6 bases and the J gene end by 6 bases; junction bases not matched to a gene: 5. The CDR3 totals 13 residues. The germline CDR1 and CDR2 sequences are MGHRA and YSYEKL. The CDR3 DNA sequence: TGCGCCAGCAGAGGGACAGGGACTCATGGCTACACCTTC. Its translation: CASRGTGTHGYTF.

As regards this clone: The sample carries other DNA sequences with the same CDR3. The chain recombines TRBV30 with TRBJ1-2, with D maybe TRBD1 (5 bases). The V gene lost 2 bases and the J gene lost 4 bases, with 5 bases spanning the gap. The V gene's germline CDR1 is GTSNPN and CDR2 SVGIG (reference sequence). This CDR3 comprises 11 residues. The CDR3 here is CAWSRGYGYTF. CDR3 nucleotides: TGTGCCTGGAGTAGGGGCTATGGCTACACCTTC.

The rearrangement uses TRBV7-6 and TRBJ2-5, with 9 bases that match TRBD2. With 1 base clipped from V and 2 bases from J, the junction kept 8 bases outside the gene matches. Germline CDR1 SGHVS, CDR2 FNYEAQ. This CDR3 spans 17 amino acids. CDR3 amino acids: CASSLGVTSGTQETQYF. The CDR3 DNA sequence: TGTGCCAGCAGCTTAGGGGTGACTAGCGGAACGCAAGAGACCCAGTACTTC.